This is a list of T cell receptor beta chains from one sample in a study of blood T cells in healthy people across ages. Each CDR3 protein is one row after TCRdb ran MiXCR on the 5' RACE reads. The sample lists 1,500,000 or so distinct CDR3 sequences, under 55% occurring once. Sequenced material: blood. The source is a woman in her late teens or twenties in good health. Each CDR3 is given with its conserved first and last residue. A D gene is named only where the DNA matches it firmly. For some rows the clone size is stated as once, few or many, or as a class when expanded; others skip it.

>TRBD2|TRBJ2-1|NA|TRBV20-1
TGCAGTGCTAGGAGTAGGGGACTAGCGGGAGGGAGCTCCTACAATGAGCAGTTCTTC
CSARSRGLAGGSSYNEQFF
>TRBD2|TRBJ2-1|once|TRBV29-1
TGCAGCGCCAAGAGGACTAGCGGGAGATCCCACAATGAGCAGTTCTTC
CSAKRTSGRSHNEQFF
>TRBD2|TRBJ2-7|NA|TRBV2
TGTGCCAGCAGCAGGACTAGCGGGGAAACCTACGAGCAGTACTTC
CASSRTSGETYEQYF
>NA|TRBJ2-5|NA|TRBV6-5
TGTGCCAGCAGACCAGGGATATCGCAAGAGACCCAGTACTTC
CASRPGISQETQYF
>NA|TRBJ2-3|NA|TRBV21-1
TGTGACGGGACACCCGGTACATATACGCAGTATTTT
CDGTPGTYTQYF
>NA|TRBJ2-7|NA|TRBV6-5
TGTGCCAGCAGTTACAGAGTCTACAATGAGCAGTACTTC
CASSYRVYNEQYF
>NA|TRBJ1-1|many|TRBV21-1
TGTGCCAGCAGCAGGCAAGGTTGGGCAGGGGCTCGGACGAACACTGAAGCTTTCTTT
CASSRQGWAGARTNTEAFF
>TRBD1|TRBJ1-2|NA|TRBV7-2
TGTGCCAGCAGCTTAAGTAAGGCAGGGGGCGATGGCTACACCTTC
CASSLSKAGGDGYTF
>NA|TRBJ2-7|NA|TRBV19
NA
CASTSGGPYEQYF
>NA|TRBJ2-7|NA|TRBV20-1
TGCAGTGCTCGGGACAACTCCTACGAGCAGTACTTC
CSARDNSYEQYF
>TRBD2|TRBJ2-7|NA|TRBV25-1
TGTGCCAGCGGTGATAGGGGTCGGCGGGAGTACAATGAGCAGTACTTC
CASGDRGRREYNEQYF
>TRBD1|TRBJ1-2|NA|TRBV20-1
TGCAGTGCTATATTTACCTCGGACAGGAGAAAACCAGGCTATGGCTACACCTTC
CSAIFTSDRRKPGYGYTF
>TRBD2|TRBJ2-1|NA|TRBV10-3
TGTGCCATCAGTGAGTCGGGACTAGCGGACAGGGAGCAGTTCTTC
CAISESGLADREQFF
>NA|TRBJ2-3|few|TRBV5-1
TGCGCCAGCAGCCAACGTGGGGGGGCCGAGAGCACAGATACGCAGTATTTT
CASSQRGGAESTDTQYF
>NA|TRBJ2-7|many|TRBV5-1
TGCGCCAGCAGCTCCACCGAATCCTACGAGCAGTACTTC
CASSSTESYEQYF
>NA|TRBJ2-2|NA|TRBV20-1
TGCAGTGCCGCGCTACCGAACACCGGGGAGCTGTTTTTT
CSAALPNTGELFF
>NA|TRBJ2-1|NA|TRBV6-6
TGTGCCAGCACCCGCGGGGTCGCCTACAATGAGCAGTTCTTC
CASTRGVAYNEQFF
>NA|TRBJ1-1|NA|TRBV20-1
TGCAGTGCTAGACTTACCGGGACAAAATACCCGAACACTGAAGCTTTCTTT
CSARLTGTKYPNTEAFF
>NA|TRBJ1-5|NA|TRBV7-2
TGTGCCAGCAGCGGGGACGGAGGAACCAATCAGCCCCAGCATTTT
CASSGDGGTNQPQHF
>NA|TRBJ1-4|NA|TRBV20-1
TGCAGTGCTACTCCTCATTTTAATGAAAAACTGTTTTTT
CSATPHFNEKLFF
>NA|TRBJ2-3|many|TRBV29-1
TGCAGCGTTTCCCGGCGGAGGGGACAGAGCACAGATACGCAGTATTTT
CSVSRRRGQSTDTQYF
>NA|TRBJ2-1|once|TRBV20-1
TGCAGTGCCGAGCTCTCGGGGGGACAAGAGACCCAGTTCTTC
CSAELSGGQETQFF
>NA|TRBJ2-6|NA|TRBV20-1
TGCAGTGCCACTACGGCGGGGGCCAACGTCCTGACTTTC
CSATTAGANVLTF
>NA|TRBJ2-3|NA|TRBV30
TGTGCCTGCCGGGCCACTAGTACAGATACGCAGTATTTT
CACRATSTDTQYF
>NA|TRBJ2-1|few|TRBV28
TGTGCCAGCAGCCAAGACCGGGCCCCTAATCACAATGAGCAGTTCTTC
CASSQDRAPNHNEQFF
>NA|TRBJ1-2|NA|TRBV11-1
TGTGCCAGCAGCATAAGGGACACCTATGGCTACACCTTC
CASSIRDTYGYTF
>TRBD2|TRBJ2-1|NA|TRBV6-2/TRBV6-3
TGTGCCAGCAGGGAACTAGCGGGGGGGGATGAGCAGTTCTTC
CASRELAGGDEQFF
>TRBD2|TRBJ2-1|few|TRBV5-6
TGTGCCAGCAGCTGGGGACCGGGACTAGGAGATGAGCAGTTCTTC
CASSWGPGLGDEQFF
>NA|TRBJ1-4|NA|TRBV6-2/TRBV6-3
TGTGCCAGCAGTCCCTCCCGGTGGAGGAATAATGAAAAACTGTTTTTT
CASSPSRWRNNEKLFF
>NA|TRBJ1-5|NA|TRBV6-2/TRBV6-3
TGTGCCAGCGAAGAAGGAGGCAATCAGCCCCAGCATTTT
CASEEGGNQPQHF
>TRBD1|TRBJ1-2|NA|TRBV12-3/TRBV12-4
TGTGCCAGCAGTTCCTCCGGACAGGGGGCCTATGGCTACACCTTC
CASSSSGQGAYGYTF
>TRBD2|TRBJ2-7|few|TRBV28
TGTGCCAGCAGTTTACCTCGGACTAGCGGGAGATCCCACGAGCAGTACTTC
CASSLPRTSGRSHEQYF
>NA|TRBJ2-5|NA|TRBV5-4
TGTGCCAGAAGCTTCGCGAGAGTGACCCAGTACTTC
CARSFARVTQYF
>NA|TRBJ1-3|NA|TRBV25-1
TGTGCCAGCAGTCCTGTAGGGGTTTTTGGACTCTCTGGAAACACCATATATTTT
CASSPVGVFGLSGNTIYF
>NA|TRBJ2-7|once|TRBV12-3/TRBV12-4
TGTGCCGGCACGCGGACAGACTACGAGCAGTACTTC
CAGTRTDYEQYF
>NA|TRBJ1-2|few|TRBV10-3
TGTGCCATCAGTGAGACCGTTAGAAGCTATGGCTACACCTTC
CAISETVRSYGYTF
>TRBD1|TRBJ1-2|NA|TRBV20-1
TGCAGTGCTAGAGATTATAAGGGGGCGGGTTATGATGGCTACACCTTC
CSARDYKGAGYDGYTF
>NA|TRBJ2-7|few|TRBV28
TGTGCCAGCAGAAAACCGGGACACCAGACCTACGAGCAGTACTTC
CASRKPGHQTYEQYF
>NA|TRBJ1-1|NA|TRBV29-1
TGCACGGGTGGCAGGACGAACACTGAAGCTTTCTTT
CTGGRTNTEAFF
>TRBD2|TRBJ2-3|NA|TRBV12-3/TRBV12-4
TGTGCCAGCAGACCCCCTAGCGGGAGGGCTTCAGATACGCAGTATTTT
CASRPPSGRASDTQYF
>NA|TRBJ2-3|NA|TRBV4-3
TGCGCCAGCAGCCAAGCCCGTTGGGGCACAGATACGCAGTATTTT
CASSQARWGTDTQYF
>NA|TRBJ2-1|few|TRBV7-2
TGTGCCAGCTTCTGGGGGAATGAGCAGTTCTTC
CASFWGNEQFF